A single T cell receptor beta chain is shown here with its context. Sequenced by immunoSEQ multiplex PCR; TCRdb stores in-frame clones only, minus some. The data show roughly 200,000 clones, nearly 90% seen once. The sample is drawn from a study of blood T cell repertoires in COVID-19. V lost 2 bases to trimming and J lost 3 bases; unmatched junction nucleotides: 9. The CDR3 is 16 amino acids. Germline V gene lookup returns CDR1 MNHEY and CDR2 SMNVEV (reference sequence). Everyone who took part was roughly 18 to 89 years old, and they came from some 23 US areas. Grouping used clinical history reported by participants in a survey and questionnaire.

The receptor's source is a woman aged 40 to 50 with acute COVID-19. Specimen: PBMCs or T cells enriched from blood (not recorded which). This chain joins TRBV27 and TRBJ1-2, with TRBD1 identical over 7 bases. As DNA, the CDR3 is TGTGCCAGCAGTTTAGTGGCAGGGGGGCGATACTATGGCTACACCTTC. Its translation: CASSLVAGGRYYGYTF.